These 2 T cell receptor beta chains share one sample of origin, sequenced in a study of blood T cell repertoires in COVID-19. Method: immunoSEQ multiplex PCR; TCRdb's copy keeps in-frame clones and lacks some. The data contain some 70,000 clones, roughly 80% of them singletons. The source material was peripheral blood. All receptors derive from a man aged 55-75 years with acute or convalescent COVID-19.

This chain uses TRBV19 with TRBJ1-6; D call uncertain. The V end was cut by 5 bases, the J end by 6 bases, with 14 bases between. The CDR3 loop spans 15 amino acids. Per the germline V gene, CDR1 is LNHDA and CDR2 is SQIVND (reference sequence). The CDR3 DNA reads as TGTGCCAGTAGTCCCAGGACGGGAGCTAATTCACCCCTCCACTTT. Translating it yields CASSPRTGANSPLHF.

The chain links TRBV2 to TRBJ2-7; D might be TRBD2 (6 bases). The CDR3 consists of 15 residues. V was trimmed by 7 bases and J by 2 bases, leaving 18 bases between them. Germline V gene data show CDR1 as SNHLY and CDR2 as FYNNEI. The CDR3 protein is CASTRGSGGTYEQYF. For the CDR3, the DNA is TGTGCCAGCACCCGGGGTAGCGGAGGGACCTACGAGCAGTACTTC.